This TCR beta chain is drawn from a study of blood T cell repertoires in COVID-19. On the study more broadly: In each case, the material was cDNA or gDNA derived from T cells, B-cell-depleted T cells, or PBMCs.

This clone has a single count. Germline CDR1 reads SGDLS; CDR2 reads YYNGEE. V gave up 2 bases and J gave up 2 bases; unmatched junction bases: 4. There are 15 residues in the CDR3. Original processing methods: Reference gene primers were amplified, and this amplification served to estimate nucleated cell counts. The method was immunoSEQ multiplex PCR; TCRdb's version includes in-frame clones alone and lacks a portion of them. From that table come the V and J calls and clone size; the DNA was used to work out D and trimming. Of over 100,000 clones in the sample, about 87% are singletons; the top ten hold approximately 1%.

Sequencing was done on a sample of peripheral blood. The clonotype was recovered from a human donor in a cohort sampled during active COVID-19. The chain combines TRBV9 with TRBJ2-1, with 7 positions matching TRBD2. The CDR3 nucleotides read TGTGCCAGCAGCGTCACGCTAGCGGCCTACAATGAGCAGTTCTTC. Protein product: CASSVTLAAYNEQFF.